This entry lists 3 T cell receptor beta chains sequenced from one sample in a study of T cell responses to AZD1222 COVID-19 vaccine. Generated by immunoSEQ multiplex PCR, the TCRdb table keeps only in-frame clones and is missing some. The table lists roughly 110,000 clones, about nine tenths of them singletons. The sample here was peripheral blood, taken 28 days after the second AZD1222 dose. These receptors came from an adult who received the AZD1222 COVID-19 vaccine.

This clone is a singleton in its sample. The CDR3 region has the DNA TGTGCCAGTAGTCCTAACACGGGGTTGGGACGGCGGGGCTACACCTTC. This sequence encodes CASSPNTGLGRRGYTF. This chain links TRBV19 with TRBJ1-2; D perhaps matches TRBD1 (5 bases). CDR1 is LNHDA and CDR2 is SQIVND in the germline V gene (reference sequence). CDR3 length: 16 residues. Deletions cut 5 bases from V and 8 bases from J, with 24 bases between. Full variable domain (remainder filled in from reference TRBV19 and TRBJ1-2): DGGITQSPKYLFRKEGQNVTLSCEQNLNHDAMYWYRQDPGQGLRLIYYSQIVNDFQKGDIAEGYSVSREKKESFPLTVTSAQKNPTAFYLCASSPNTGLGRRGYTFGSGTRLTVV.

Only one count was recorded for this clone. The gene calls are TRBV5-4 and TRBJ1-4, with D hard to call. The germline gives CDR1 SGHNT, CDR2 YYREEE (reference sequence). The CDR3 extends over 16 amino acids. V shed 4 bases and J shed 5 bases, with 18 bases lying between them. DNA for the CDR3: TGTGCCAGCAGCCCTCATCCGACGGAACCGAATGAAAAACTGTTTTTT. Protein sequence: CASSPHPTEPNEKLFF.

The chain recombines TRBV6-5 with TRBJ1-1; possible D gene TRBD1, 5 bases. The germline CDR1 and CDR2 sequences are MNHEY and SVGAGI. CDR3 length: 12 amino acids. This CDR3 reads CACLTGDTEAFF. DNA for the CDR3: TGTGCTTGCTTAACGGGGGACACTGAAGCTTTCTTT.